The 3 T cell receptor beta chains in this list originate from one sample, sequenced in a study of blood T cell repertoires in COVID-19. Using immunoSEQ multiplex PCR, the repertoire was profiled, and TCRdb retains in-frame clones only, with some absent. The sample shows 97,000 or so clones, approximately 78% of them seen only once. The specimen was peripheral blood. The receptors derive from a man in his 60s with active or convalescent COVID-19.

The CDR3 sequence: CASSYRGEETQYF. The CDR3 nucleotides are TGTGCCAGCAGCTACCGGGGGGAAGAGACCCAGTACTTC. The chain combines TRBV3-1 (or the pseudogene TRBV3-2) with TRBJ2-5, with TRBD2 identical over 7 bases. The CDR3 is made up of 13 amino acids. The junction had 3 bases not matched to a gene; V was cut back by 5 bases and J by 3 bases. Germline loops: CDR1 LGHDT, CDR2 YNNKEL (reference sequence).

The J gene is TRBJ2-7, the V gene TRBV6-5; D is possibly TRBD1 (6 bases). Trimming removed 6 bases at V and 2 bases at J, with 14 bases between. Germline V lookup: CDR1 MNHEY, CDR2 SVGAGI. The CDR3 sequence is 14 residues long. CDR3 coding DNA: TGTGCCAGCAGGCAGGGGACATCGGCCTACGAGCAGTACTTC. Protein product: CASRQGTSAYEQYF.

The chain uses TRBV7-2 and TRBJ1-3; 7 bases are a match to TRBD1. Germline assignment: CDR1 SGHTA and CDR2 FQGNSA. The CDR3 is 16 amino acids. The trim removed 4 bases at V and 0 bases at J, leaving 6 bases unmatched. This chain's CDR3 is CASSWGQSNSGNTIYF. Written as DNA, the CDR3 is TGTGCCAGCAGCTGGGGACAGAGCAACTCTGGAAACACCATATATTTT.